These T cell receptor beta chains were read from a single sample in a study of shared clonotypes between healthy human individuals. The repertoire was sequenced with immunoSEQ multiplex PCR; TCRdb's copy has only in-frame clones and lacks some. Found here are more than 400,000 clones, more than 95% of them singletons; the top ten hold around 0.067%. The source material was naive CD4+ T cells sorted from blood. The receptors derive from a woman in her thirties in good health. CDR3s include the opening cysteine and the closing phenylalanine or tryptophan. The D gene is left open where the match is weak. Clone size is shown for a subset of rows, as once, few, many or a class of expanded clone.

>TRBV13|NA|16|TRBJ1-4|NA
TGTGCCAGCAGTTTTGCTCGGGGACCGGCTAATGAAAAACTGTTTTTT
CASSFARGPANEKLFF
>TRBV19|once|13|TRBJ1-1|TRBD1
TGTGCCAGCCGGGACAGGGGTCTCACTGAAGCTTTCTTT
CASRDRGLTEAFF
>TRBV7-9|NA|13|TRBJ2-7|NA
TGTGCCAGCAGCTTAACAGGGAGGTACGAGCAGTACTTC
CASSLTGRYEQYF
>TRBV7-2|NA|14|TRBJ2-3|NA
TGTGCCAGCAGCTTAAGACAGGGCACAGATACGCAGTATTTT
CASSLRQGTDTQYF
>TRBV5-1|NA|14|TRBJ2-3|TRBD2
TGCGCCAGCAGCCGGGAGGGGCTTCTAGATACGCAGTATTTT
CASSREGLLDTQYF
>TRBV28|NA|14|TRBJ2-2|NA
TGTGCCAGCAGTTTAGGTGCATGGGCCGGGGAGCTGTTTTTT
CASSLGAWAGELFF
>TRBV6-5|NA|15|TRBJ2-2|TRBD1
TGTGCCAGCAGGTTCGACAGGGGGGTCACCGGGGAGCTGTTTTTT
CASRFDRGVTGELFF
>TRBV6-6|NA|15|TRBJ2-7|NA
TGTGCCAGCAGTTACTCCTCGGTCAGGGCGAAAGAGCAGTACTTC
CASSYSSVRAKEQYF
>TRBV28|NA|14|TRBJ2-7|NA
TGTGCCAGCAGTTTCGGTACGGCCTACTACGAGCAGTACTTC
CASSFGTAYYEQYF
>TRBV10-1|NA|16|TRBJ2-2|TRBD2
TGCGCCAGCAGTGAGAGAACTAGCGGGAGTACCGGGGAGCTGTTTTTT
CASSERTSGSTGELFF
>TRBV10-3|NA|14|TRBJ1-2|TRBD1
TGTGCCATCAGTGAGACAGGGGGATCTGGCGGCTACACCTTC
CAISETGGSGGYTF
>TRBV28|NA|15|TRBJ1-2|TRBD1
TGTGCCAGCAGTTTATTCGGACAGGGCAACTATGGCTACACCTTC
CASSLFGQGNYGYTF
>TRBV5-1|NA|17|TRBJ2-1|TRBD2
TGCGCCAGCAGCTTATTAGCGGGAGGGCTTTTCGTCAATGAGCAGTTCTTC
CASSLLAGGLFVNEQFF
>TRBV6-1|NA|13|TRBJ2-7|TRBD1
TGTGCCAGCGGAACAGGGGGAGGTTACGAGCAGTACTTC
CASGTGGGYEQYF
>TRBV28|NA|15|TRBJ2-1|NA
TGTGCCAGCAGTCCGTCAGCGGGTACCTACAATGAGCAGTTCTTC
CASSPSAGTYNEQFF
>TRBV4-1|NA|16|TRBJ1-4|NA
TGCGCCAGCAGCCCGGCGCGAGGGGCAACTAATGAAAAACTGTTTTTT
CASSPARGATNEKLFF
>TRBV2|NA|14|TRBJ2-7|NA
TGTGCCAGCAGCCTGAGGCCGAACACCGGCGAGCAGTACTTC
CASSLRPNTGEQYF
>TRBV7-8|NA|14|TRBJ2-7|NA
TGTGCCAGCAGCTTAGTCCCTAGGGGGGTCGAGCAGTACTTC
CASSLVPRGVEQYF
>TRBV4-2|once|14|TRBJ1-3|NA
TGTGCCAGCAGCCAACGAAGGTCTGGAAACACCATATATTTT
CASSQRRSGNTIYF
>TRBV27|once|14|TRBJ1-1|NA
TGTGCCAGCAGTTTCGGGGGAGGGGACACTGAAGCTTTCTTT
CASSFGGGDTEAFF
>TRBV19|NA|14|TRBJ2-7|TRBD1
TGTGCCAGTAGTATGCGACAGGGGAGCAACGAGCAGTACTTC
CASSMRQGSNEQYF
>TRBV11-2|NA|15|TRBJ1-4|NA
TGTGCCAGCAGCTTAGACTCAGGAACTAATGAAAAACTGTTTTTT
CASSLDSGTNEKLFF
>TRBV10-1|NA|17|TRBJ1-2|TRBD1
TGCGCCACCAGTTCATCCGGGACAGGGAGGAAAGGGTATGGCTACACCTTC
CATSSSGTGRKGYGYTF
>TRBV7-2|NA|16|TRBJ2-1|TRBD1
TGTGCCAGCAGCCCGCGGGACAGGGGGCTCTACAATGAGCAGTTCTTC
CASSPRDRGLYNEQFF
>TRBV28|NA|14|TRBJ1-1|NA
TGTGCCAGCACCTACCCCGGGGGGAACACTGAAGCTTTCTTT
CASTYPGGNTEAFF
>TRBV4-1|NA|18|TRBJ2-3|TRBD2
TGCGCCAGCAGCCGCGGACTAGCGGGAGGGGTCCGCACAGATACGCAGTATTTT
CASSRGLAGGVRTDTQYF
>TRBV5-1|NA|13|TRBJ2-7|TRBD2
TGCGCCAGCAGTAGCGGGAGGAACGACGAGCAGTACTTC
CASSSGRNDEQYF
>TRBV6-6|NA|13|TRBJ1-1|NA
TGTGCCAGCAGCCACGGGGGGTACACTGAAGCTTTCTTT
CASSHGGYTEAFF
>TRBV28|NA|14|TRBJ1-1|TRBD1
TGTGCCAGCAGACTAGGGGGCTGGAACACTGAAGCTTTCTTT
CASRLGGWNTEAFF
>TRBV28|NA|12|TRBJ2-2|NA
TGTGCCAGCGGAATTATACCCGGGGAGCTGTTTTTT
CASGIIPGELFF
>TRBV19|NA|15|TRBJ1-2|NA
TGTGCCAGTAGTCCGGACGGGGGAGCTAACTATGGCTACACCTTC
CASSPDGGANYGYTF
>TRBV2|NA|13|TRBJ2-2|NA
TGTGCCAGCAGTGGTACTAGCTACGGGGAGCTGTTTTTT
CASSGTSYGELFF
>TRBV7-2|NA|12|TRBJ2-5|NA
TGTGCCAGCAGCTGGAAAGGCGAGACCCAGTACTTC
CASSWKGETQYF
>TRBV7-8|NA|14|TRBJ2-3|NA
TGTGCCAGCAGCACTTATGGGGGCACAGATACGCAGTATTTT
CASSTYGGTDTQYF
>TRBV28|NA|15|TRBJ2-7|TRBD2
TGTGCCAGCAGACCCGGACTAGCGGGGCTCTACGAGCAGTACTTC
CASRPGLAGLYEQYF